This passage covers 2 T cell receptor beta chains from one sample sequenced in a study of OX40 agonist ivuxolimab in advanced cancers. Repertoires were generated with immunoSEQ multiplex PCR, while TCRdb's copy carries only in-frame clones and drops some. Of tens of thousands of clones in the sample, about 91% were seen once. The sequenced sample was CD4+ or CD8+ T cells sorted from blood, obtained in a trial of the OX40 agonist ivuxolimab. Source of these receptors: an adult with an advanced solid tumor such as melanoma, head and neck, liver or kidney cancer.

The chain uses TRBV9 and TRBJ2-6, with 8 bases aligning to TRBD1. The CDR3 runs 17 residues. V lost 0 bases, J lost 4 bases, and 6 bases stayed unmatched. The V gene's germline CDR1 is SGDLS and CDR2 YYNGEE. The CDR3 sequence is CASSVGQGATGANVLTF. DNA for the CDR3: TGTGCCAGCAGCGTAGGTCAGGGGGCGACCGGGGCCAACGTCCTGACTTTC.

The chain links TRBV28 to TRBJ1-5; D might be TRBD1 (6 bases). CDR3 length: 16 residues. Deletions cut 7 bases from V and 0 bases from J, with 16 bases between. Germline V lookup: CDR1 MDHEN, CDR2 SYDVKM. The CDR3 bases are TGTGCCAGCACCACCGGGAAGGGGGTTAGCAATCAGCCCCAGCATTTT. It specifies CASTTGKGVSNQPQHF.